The source of this T cell receptor beta chain is a study of neurological immune-mediated disorders. General study findings and limits: HTLV-1-associated myelopathy had the most TCR clonal expansion, and multiple sclerosis had the least, less than healthy controls. CDR3 amino acid sequences found in expanded clones were never shared across subjects, suggesting private repertoires in all groups.

The sorted libraries drew on roughly 1 million T cells that were CD4+ or CD8+. Synthesis of cDNA was accomplished via 5'RACE employing 10-nucleotide random UMIs. TCRdb used MiXCR to reprocess the 5' RACE reads, holding one entry per CDR3 protein. The table records about 38,000 distinct CDR3 sequences, 4% to 5.5% of them present only once. Many counts were recorded for this clonotype. The antigen is undetermined. CDR1 SGHTA and CDR2 FQGNSA come from the germline V gene. This CDR3 has 12 amino acids. V was clipped by 2 bases and J by 8 bases; unmatched bases: 2. Sequencing was carried out using CD4+ T cells from blood. The chain recombines TRBV7-2 with TRBJ1-1, with 7 nucleotides matching TRBD1. The sequence came from a man aged 18 to 30 in good health. The CDR3 DNA sequence: TGTGCCAGCAGCTTACAGGGGGTCGAAGCTTTCTTT. Its protein product is CASSLQGVEAFF.